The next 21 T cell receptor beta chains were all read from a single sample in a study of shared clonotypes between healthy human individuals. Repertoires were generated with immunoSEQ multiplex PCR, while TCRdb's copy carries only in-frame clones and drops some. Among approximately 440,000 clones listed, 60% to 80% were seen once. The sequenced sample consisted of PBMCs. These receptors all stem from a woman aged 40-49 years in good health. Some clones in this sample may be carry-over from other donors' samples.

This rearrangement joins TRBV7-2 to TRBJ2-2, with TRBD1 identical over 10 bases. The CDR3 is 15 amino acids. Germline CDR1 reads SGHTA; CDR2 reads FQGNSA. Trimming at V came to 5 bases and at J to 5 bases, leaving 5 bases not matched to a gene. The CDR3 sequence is CASSLTGGVTGELFF. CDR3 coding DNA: TGTGCCAGCAGCCTGACAGGGGGCGTGACCGGGGAGCTGTTTTTT.

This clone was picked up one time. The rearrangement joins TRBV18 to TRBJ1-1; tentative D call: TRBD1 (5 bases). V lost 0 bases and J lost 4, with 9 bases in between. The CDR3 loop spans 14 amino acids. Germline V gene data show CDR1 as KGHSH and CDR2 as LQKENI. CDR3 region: CASSPPEGRTEAFF. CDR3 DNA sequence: TGTGCCAGCTCACCACCGGAGGGGCGCACTGAAGCTTTCTTT.

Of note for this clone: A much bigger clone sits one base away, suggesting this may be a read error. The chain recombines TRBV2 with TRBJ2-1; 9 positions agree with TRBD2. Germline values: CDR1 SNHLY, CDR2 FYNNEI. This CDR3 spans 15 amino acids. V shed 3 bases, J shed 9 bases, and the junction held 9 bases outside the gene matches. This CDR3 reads CASSESAGGGCEQFF. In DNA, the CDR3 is TGTGCCAGCAGTGAGTCAGCGGGAGGTGGCTGTGAGCAGTTCTTC. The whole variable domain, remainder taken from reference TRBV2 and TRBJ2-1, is EPEVTQTPSHQVTQMGQEVILRCVPISNHLYFYWYRQILGQKVEFLVSFYNNEISEKSEIFDDQFSVERPDGSNFTLKIRSTKLEDSAMYFCASSESAGGGCEQFFGPGTRLTVL.

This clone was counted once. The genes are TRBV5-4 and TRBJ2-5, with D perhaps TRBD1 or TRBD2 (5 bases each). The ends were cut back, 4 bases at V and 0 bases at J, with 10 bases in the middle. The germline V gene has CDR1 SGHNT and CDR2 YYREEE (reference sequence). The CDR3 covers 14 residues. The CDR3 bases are TGTGCCAGCAGCCTAGGGACCAACCAAGAGACCCAGTACTTC. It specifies CASSLGTNQETQYF.

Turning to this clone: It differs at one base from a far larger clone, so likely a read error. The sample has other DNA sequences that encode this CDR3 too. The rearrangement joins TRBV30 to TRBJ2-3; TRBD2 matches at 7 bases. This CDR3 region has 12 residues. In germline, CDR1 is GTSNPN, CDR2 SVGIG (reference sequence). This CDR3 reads CASGISTDTQYF. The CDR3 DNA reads TGCGCCAGCGGGATTAGCACAGATACGCAGTATTTT.

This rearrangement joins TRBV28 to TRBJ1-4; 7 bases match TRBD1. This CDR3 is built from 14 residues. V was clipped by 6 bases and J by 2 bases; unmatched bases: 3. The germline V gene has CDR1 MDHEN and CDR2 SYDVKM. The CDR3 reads CASREGATNEKLFF. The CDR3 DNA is TGTGCCAGCAGAGAGGGGGCTACTAATGAAAAACTGTTTTTT.

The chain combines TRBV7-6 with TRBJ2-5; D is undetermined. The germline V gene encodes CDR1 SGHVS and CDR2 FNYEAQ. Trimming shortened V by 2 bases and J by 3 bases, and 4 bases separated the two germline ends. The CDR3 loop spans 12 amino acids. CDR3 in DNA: TGTGCCAGCAGCTTAAACGAAGAGACCCAGTACTTC. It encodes CASSLNEETQYF.

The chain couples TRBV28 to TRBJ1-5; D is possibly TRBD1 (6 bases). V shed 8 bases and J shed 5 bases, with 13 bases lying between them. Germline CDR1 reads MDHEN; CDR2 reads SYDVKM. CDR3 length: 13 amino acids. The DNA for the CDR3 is TGTGCCAGCGTTGAAGGGGGATATCAGCCCCAGCATTTT. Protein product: CASVEGGYQPQHF.

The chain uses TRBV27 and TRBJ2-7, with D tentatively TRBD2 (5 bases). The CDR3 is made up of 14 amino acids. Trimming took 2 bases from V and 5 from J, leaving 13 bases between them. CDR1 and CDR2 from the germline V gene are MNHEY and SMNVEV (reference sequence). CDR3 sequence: CASSLPGKFNEQYF. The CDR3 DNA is TGTGCCAGCAGTTTACCGGGGAAGTTTAACGAGCAGTACTTC.

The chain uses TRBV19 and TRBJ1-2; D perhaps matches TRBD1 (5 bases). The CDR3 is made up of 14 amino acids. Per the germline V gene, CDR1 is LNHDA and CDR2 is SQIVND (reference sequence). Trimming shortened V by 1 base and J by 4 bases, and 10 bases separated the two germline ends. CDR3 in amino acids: CASSIGAGSYGYTF. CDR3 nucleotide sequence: TGTGCCAGTAGTATAGGTGCAGGGAGCTATGGCTACACCTTC.

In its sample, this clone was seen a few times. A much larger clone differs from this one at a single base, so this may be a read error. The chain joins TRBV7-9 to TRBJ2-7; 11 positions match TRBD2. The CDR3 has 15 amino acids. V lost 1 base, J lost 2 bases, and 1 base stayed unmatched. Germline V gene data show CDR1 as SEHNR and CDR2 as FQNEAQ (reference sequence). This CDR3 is CASSLGSGRAYEQYF. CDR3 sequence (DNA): TGTGCCAGCAGCTTAGGTAGCGGGAGGGCCTACGAGCAGTACTTC.

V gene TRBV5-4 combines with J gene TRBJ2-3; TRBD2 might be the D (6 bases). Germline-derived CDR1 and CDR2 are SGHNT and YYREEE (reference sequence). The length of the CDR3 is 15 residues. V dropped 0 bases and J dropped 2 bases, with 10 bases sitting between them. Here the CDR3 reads CASSLDGGFTDTQYF. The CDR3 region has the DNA TGTGCCAGCAGCTTGGACGGGGGTTTCACAGATACGCAGTATTTT.

The CDR3 loop reads CASRSPGTVGETPTDTQYF. The CDR3 coding sequence is TGTGCCAGCAGGTCCCCCGGGACCGTCGGCGAAACGCCCACAGATACGCAGTATTTT. The chain has TRBV2 and TRBJ2-3; D tentatively fits TRBD1 or TRBD2 (5 bases each). This CDR3 comprises 19 residues. Trimming stripped 6 bases from V and 2 bases from J, with 27 bases between. CDR1 and CDR2 from the germline V gene are SNHLY and FYNNEI.

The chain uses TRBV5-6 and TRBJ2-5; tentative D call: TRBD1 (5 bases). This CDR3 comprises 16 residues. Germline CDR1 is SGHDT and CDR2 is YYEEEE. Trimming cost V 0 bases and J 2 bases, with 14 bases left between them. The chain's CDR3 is CASSLVGRAQQETQYF. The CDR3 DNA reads TGTGCCAGCAGCTTGGTTGGCAGGGCGCAACAAGAGACCCAGTACTTC.

CDR3 DNA sequence: TGTGCCAGCAGGACAGCCGGGACAGGGAGCAATGAGCAGTTCTTC. Translating gives CASRTAGTGSNEQFF. The genes are TRBV28 and TRBJ2-1, with TRBD1 identical over 9 bases. Losses at the gene ends were 6 bases for V and 6 bases for J; bases not matched to a gene: 9. Per the germline V gene, CDR1 is MDHEN and CDR2 is SYDVKM. The CDR3 runs 15 residues.

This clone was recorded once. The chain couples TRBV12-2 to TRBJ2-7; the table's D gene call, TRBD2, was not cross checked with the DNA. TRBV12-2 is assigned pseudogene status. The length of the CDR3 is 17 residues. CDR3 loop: CASRPSGRALKAYEQYF. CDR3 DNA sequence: TGTGCAAGTCGTCCTAGCGGGAGGGCCCTTAAGGCCTACGAGCAGTACTTC.

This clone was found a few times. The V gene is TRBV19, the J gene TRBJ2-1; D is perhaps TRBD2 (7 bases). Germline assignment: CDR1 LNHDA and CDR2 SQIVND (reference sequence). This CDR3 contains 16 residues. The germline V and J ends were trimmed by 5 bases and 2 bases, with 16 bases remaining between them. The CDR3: CASSGGAQAPYNEQFF. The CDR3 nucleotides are TGTGCCAGTAGTGGGGGGGCCCAGGCCCCCTACAATGAGCAGTTCTTC.

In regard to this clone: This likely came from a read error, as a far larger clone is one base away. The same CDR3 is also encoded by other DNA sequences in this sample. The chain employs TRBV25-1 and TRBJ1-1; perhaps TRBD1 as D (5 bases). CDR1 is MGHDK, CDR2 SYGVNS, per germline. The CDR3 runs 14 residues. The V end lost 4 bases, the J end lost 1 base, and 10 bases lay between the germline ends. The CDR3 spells CASSGAGRNTEAFF. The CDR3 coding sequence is TGTGCCAGCAGTGGGGCGGGACGGAACACTGAAGCTTTCTTT.

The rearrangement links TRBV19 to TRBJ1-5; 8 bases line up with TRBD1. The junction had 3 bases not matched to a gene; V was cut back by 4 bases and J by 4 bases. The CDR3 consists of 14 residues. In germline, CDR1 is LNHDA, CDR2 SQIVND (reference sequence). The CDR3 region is CASSRDRGNQPQHF. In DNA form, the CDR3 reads TGTGCCAGTAGTAGAGACAGGGGTAATCAGCCCCAGCATTTT.

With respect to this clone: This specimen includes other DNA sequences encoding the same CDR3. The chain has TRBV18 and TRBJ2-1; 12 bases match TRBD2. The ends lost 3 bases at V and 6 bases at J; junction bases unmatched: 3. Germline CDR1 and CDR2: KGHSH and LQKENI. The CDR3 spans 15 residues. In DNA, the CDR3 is TGTGCCAGCTCACCGCCTAGCGGGAGGGCCAATGAGCAGTTCTTC. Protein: CASSPPSGRANEQFF.

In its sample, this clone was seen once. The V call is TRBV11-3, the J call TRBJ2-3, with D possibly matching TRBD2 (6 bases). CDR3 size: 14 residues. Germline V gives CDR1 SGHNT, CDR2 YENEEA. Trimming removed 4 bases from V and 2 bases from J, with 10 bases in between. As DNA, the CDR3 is TGTGCCAGCAGCTCCGGGAGATTCACAGATACGCAGTATTTT. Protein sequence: CASSSGRFTDTQYF.